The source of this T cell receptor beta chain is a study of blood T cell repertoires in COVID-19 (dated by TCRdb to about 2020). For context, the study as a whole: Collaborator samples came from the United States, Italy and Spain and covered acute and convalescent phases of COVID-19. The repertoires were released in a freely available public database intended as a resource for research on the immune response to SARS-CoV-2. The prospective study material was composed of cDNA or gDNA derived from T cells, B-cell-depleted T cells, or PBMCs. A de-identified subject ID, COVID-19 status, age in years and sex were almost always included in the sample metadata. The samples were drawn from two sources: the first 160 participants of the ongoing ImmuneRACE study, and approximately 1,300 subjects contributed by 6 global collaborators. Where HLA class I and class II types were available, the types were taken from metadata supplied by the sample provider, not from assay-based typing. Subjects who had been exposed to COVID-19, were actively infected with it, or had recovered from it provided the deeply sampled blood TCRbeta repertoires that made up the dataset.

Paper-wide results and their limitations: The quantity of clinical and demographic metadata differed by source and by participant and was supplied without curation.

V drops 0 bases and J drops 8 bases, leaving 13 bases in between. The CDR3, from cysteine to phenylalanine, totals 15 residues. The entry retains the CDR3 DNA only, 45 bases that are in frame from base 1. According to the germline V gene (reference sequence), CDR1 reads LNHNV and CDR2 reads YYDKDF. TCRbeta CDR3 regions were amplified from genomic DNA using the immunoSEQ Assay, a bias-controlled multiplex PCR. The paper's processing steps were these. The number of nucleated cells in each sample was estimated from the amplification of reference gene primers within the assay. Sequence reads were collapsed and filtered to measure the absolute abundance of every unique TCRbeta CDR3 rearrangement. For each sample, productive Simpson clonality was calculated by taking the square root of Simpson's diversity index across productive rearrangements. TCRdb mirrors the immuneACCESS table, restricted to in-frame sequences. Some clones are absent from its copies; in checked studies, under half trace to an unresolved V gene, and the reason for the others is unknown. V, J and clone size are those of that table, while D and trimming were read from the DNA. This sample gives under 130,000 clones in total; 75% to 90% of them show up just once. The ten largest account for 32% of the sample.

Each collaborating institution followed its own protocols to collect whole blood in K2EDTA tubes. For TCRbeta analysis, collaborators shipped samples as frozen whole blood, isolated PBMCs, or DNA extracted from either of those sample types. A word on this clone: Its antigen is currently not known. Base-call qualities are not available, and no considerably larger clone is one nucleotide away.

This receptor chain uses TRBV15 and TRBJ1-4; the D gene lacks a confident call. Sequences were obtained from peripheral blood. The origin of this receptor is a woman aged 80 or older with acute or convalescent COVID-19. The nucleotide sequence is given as TGTGCCACCAGCAGAGATTGGGGAGTGGAGGAAAAACTGTTTTTT. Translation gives CATSRDWGVEEKLFF.